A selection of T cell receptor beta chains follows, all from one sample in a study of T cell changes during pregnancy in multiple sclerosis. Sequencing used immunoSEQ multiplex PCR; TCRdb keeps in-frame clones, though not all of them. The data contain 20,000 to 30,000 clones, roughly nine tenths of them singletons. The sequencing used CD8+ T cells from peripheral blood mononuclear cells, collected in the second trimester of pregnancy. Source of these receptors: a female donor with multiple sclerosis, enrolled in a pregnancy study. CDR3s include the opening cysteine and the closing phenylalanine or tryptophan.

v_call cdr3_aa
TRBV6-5 CASSSQANDEKLFF
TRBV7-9 CASSSSGRVLQETQYF
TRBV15 CATSTGPYNEQFF
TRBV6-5 CASSYSIALGNTIYF
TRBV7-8 CASSFSPGGWETQYF
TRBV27 CASSYLAPSTDTQYF
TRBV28 CASSFSLAGVSFENEQFF
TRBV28 CASSTGLAGVKEQYF
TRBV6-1 CASSEWGEGYNEQFF
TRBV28 CASSLPSADTQYF
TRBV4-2 CASSQQTTGEQFF
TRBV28 CASTLGQFGSQPQHF
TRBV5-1 CASSQDQTGTGIFEQFF
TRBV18 CASSPRGEEQYF
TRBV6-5 CASSYSAGGLNEQYF
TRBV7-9 CASSPGSDEQFF
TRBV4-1 CASKLGFDRGEGNQPQHF
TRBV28 CASSPHYEQYF
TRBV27 CASSPGWPRAKNIQYF
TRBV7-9 CASSSTSGWGDTQYF
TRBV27 CASSFGQASTDTQYF
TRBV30 CAWTGQGYEQYF
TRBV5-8 CASSFGGLDTQYF
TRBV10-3 CAISGTGPRAYEQYF
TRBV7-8 CASSFNLRDYTGELFF
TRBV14 CASSQAEDYWLAGDGYTF
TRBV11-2 CASSLSGGSYNEQFF
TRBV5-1 CASSLEGGRAYNEQFF
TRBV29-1 CSVEDISYEQYF
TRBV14 CASSPMDSNYGYTF
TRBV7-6 CASSLALGDYQYF
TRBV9 CASGTINEQFF
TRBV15 CATSTERAGGTDTQYF
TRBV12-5 CASGLGSSYNEQFF
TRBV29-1 CSVARQGMGNEQFF
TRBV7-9 CASSSPYSGMKYEQYF
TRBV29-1 CSVEEGFSGAWDYGYTF
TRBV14 CASSPNRVHTDTQYF
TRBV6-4 CASSDQMNNEQFF
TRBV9 CASSVGAGEYEQYF
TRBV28 CASSFLSGTDTQYF
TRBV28 CASSLFLDRALENEQFF
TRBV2 CASSDRDIHEQYF
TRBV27 CASSPRQGEQYF
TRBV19 CASSRGGSSYNEQFF
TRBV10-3 CAISELAGGRIGEQFF
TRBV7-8 CASSPQGIRQPQHF
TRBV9 CASRREGNTEAFF
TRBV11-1 CASSRLAGDPNTGELFF
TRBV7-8 CASNLWDRNNEQFF
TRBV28 CASSSPRGRAPIRNQPQHF
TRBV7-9 CASSSTGSANQPQHF
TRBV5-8 CASSLSQEVFSYEQYF
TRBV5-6 CASSQDRKSYEQYF
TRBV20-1 CSARTGEKLFF
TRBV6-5 CASSSAYEQYF
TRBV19 CASSEAGTGGYFSSYEQYF
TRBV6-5 CASRGGDQPQHF
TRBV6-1 CASSVWTVGNQPQHF